This TCR beta chain was found in a study of T cells in Graves' hyperthyroidism and ophthalmopathy (dated by TCRdb to 2018 to 2020). Describing the broader study: Peripheral blood was sampled at the time of initial diagnosis, prior to any treatment. TCR Vbeta CDR3 sequencing of 120 to 150 peripheral blood samples (around 45 ophthalmopathy, approximately 80 hyperthyroidism and approximately 17 progressor patients) is reported in the paper. Once sampling was done, hyperthyroidism patients were given methimazole at a starting dose of 30 mg daily, whereas ophthalmopathy patients were given high-dose intravenous methylprednisolone. A discovery cohort of about a hundred patients, about 40 with Graves' ophthalmopathy and 57 with stable Graves' hyperthyroidism, was used to find distinguishing TCR V-J signatures. In six Graves' hyperthyroidism patients, the study also compared T-cell repertoires from thyroid tissue with T-cell repertoires from blood. The approximately 100 discovery patients were randomly divided into training and test sets at a 7:3 ratio. Whether ophthalmopathy could be predicted prospectively was tested in an independent validation cohort made up of roughly 19 hyperthyroidism patients plus 17 patients who later progressed to ophthalmopathy. Points the paper makes about the study in general: No statistical method was used to set the sample size in advance, and investigators knew the group allocation. In validation, the model predicted progression to ophthalmopathy with 65% to 71% sensitivity and roughly 75% specificity, a median of about six months before onset. Blood samples also contained most of the expanded thyroid clonotypes (frequency above 0.001), which suggests that blood repertoires may reflect thyroid immune responses. In cross-validation, a model built on a 13 V-J signature told ophthalmopathy apart from stable hyperthyroidism with less than 90% sensitivity and approximately 81% specificity, and in testing the same model reached 80%/75%.

The TCR beta CDR3 regions were amplified from RNA transcripts. The TCR CDR3 was subjected to a first round of RT-PCR using the HTBI primer set and the Qiagen OneStep RT-PCR kit. Libraries were constructed in a second round of multiplex PCR, after which size selection and purification were carried out. The libraries were sequenced on an Illumina HiSeq2000 using paired-end 100 bp reads. Under the source paper's analysis protocol: SOAPnuke was used to process the raw data, with reads discarded if the reads contained adapters or uncalled bases, had a mean Phred below 15, or lacked an exact constant-primer or identifier match. High-quality paired reads were merged using COPE v1.2.5, and each unique nucleotide sequence was defined as a clonotype. MiTCR v1.1 was used to align the clonotypes against IMGT TRBV, TRBD and TRBJ reference segments. The analysis included only V-J combinations with a frequency above 0.0001, which together covered 98% to 99.2% of the repertoires. A TCS score was defined as the ratio of F50 (clonal expansion) to E x V (chaos), with BLOSUM62-based TCRdist applied between CDR3 peptides within each V-J. Welch's t-statistics and random forest reduced just over 500 V-J features to 13, which were used in a naive Bayes classifier (R e1071). The public reads were quality trimmed at Q25 with fastp and then assembled into clones with MiXCR by TCRdb, keeping productive beta chains. CDR3 protein sequences are deduplicated, and each keeps its most common genes and DNA. TCRdb's processing, not the authors', yielded these V and J calls. This sample has some 270,000 distinct CDR3 sequences in its table, and roughly 14% of those were observed once. Of the sample, roughly 8.5% is held by the ten largest clones.

The hyperthyroidism patients were between 18 and 65 years old and newly diagnosed, with a disease duration of less than 2 months. The study excluded patients with uncontrolled infections, other autoimmune diseases, pregnancy or lactation. Diagnoses relied on clinical symptoms, serum thyroxine and TRAb, thyroid ultrasound and orbital computed tomography. For progressor patients, blood was drawn at the first diagnosis of hyperthyroidism, before any ophthalmopathy symptoms had appeared. PBMCs were isolated from about 9.1 ml of fresh peripheral blood by Ficoll-Paque density gradient centrifugation. Progressor patients were initially diagnosed with Graves' hyperthyroidism and developed ophthalmopathy during follow-up. Trizol reagent was used to extract total RNA, and RNA quality was then checked on an Agilent 2100 Bioanalyzer. From cysteine to phenylalanine, the CDR3 is 11 amino acids long. Here the CDR3 DNA is all that survives: 33 bases in frame from base 1. The V end loses 5 bases and the J end loses 6 bases, and a stretch of 8 bases separates them. CDR1 and CDR2 are read off the germline V gene (reference sequence) as DFQATT and SNEGSKA.

This clonotype was observed many times. Its antigen is not yet known. It has no much larger one-base neighbor in the sample; base qualities were not kept. Recombination linked TRBV20-1 to TRBJ1-3; TRBD1 could be the D gene, as 6 bases match. This receptor was taken from a woman aged 30 to 39 with Graves' hyperthyroidism that later progressed to Graves' ophthalmopathy. The source material was blood. The CDR3 corresponds to CSARTENTIYF. The nucleotide sequence is given as TGCAGTGCTCGGACAGAAAACACCATATATTTT.